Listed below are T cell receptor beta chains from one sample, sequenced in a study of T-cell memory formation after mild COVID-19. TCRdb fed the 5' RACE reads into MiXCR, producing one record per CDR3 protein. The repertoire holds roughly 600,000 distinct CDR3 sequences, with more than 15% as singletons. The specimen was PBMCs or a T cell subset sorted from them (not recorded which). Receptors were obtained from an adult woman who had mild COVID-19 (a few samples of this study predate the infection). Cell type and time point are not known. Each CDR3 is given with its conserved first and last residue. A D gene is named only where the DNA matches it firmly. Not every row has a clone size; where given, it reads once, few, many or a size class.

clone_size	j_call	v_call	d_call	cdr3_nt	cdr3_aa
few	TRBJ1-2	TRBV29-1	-	TGCAGCGTTGTTCGGGGTCCAAACTATGGCTACACCTTC	CSVVRGPNYGYTF
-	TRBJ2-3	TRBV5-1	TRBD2	TGCGCCAGCAGCTTGCCCGCTGGGACTAGCCATAGCACAGATACGCAGTATTTT	CASSLPAGTSHSTDTQYF
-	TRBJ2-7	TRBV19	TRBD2	TGTGCCAGTACCCGGGTCGTGGGAGGGTACGAGCAGTACTTC	CASTRVVGGYEQYF
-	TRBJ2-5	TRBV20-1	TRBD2	TGCAGTGCTCTTAGCGGGACCCAAGAGACCCAGTACTTC	CSALSGTQETQYF
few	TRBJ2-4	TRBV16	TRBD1	TGTGCCAGCAGCCTTGCCGGGACAGCCCTGGGAATTCAGTACTTC	CASSLAGTALGIQYF
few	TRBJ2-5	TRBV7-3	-	TGTGCCAGCAGCTTAATCGGCGAGGCGCGGGGGACCCAGTACTTC	CASSLIGEARGTQYF
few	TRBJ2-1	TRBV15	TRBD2	TGTGCCACCAGCAGGAAGGCGGGGGGCACCTACAATGAGCAGTTCTTC	CATSRKAGGTYNEQFF
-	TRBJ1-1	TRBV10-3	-	TGTGCCATCAGTGAACTCGCGAACACTGAAGCTTTCTTT	CAISELANTEAFF
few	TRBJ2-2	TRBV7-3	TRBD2	TGTGCCAGCAGCGTACTAGCGGGAGTTTTGCAACCCGGGGAGCTGTTTTTT	CASSVLAGVLQPGELFF
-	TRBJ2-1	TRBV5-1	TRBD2	TGCGCCAGCAGCTTGGGGAAAACTAGCGGGGGGGCTGGTGAGCAGTTCTTC	CASSLGKTSGGAGEQFF
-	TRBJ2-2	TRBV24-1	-	TGTGCCACCAGTGATCCAGGGGCCGGGGAGCTGTTTTTT	CATSDPGAGELFF
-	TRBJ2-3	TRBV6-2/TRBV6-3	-	TGTGCCAGCAGTTATTCCGGCGGGGTGAGCACAGATACGCAGTATTTT	CASSYSGGVSTDTQYF
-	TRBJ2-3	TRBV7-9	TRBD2	TGTGCCAGCAGCTTTTACTTATTGTTTGGGACTAGCGGCACAGATACGCAGTATTTT	CASSFYLLFGTSGTDTQYF
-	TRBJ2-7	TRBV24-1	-	TGTGCCACCAGTGGGCAGGGGGGCTCCTACGAGCAGTACTTC	CATSGQGGSYEQYF
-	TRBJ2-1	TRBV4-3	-	TGCGCCAGCAGCCAAGAGGGTCTGGGCGAGGTCTACAATGAGCAGTTCTTC	CASSQEGLGEVYNEQFF
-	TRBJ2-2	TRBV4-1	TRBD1	TGCGCCAGCAGCCCCCCTACCCGAACAGGGGAAAGGTTAATCACCGGGGAGCTGTTTTTT	CASSPPTRTGERLITGELFF
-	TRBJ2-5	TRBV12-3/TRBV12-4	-	TGTGCCAGCAGCTCCCGGGGCCCAGGGACACAGTACTTC	CASSSRGPGTQYF
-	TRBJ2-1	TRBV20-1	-	TGCAGTGCTAGAGATCTGAAAAACAATGAGCAGTTCTTC	CSARDLKNNEQFF
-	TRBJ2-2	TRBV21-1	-	TGTGCCAGCAGCAAATCCACCTCCGGGACAGGGGAGATCGCCGGGGAGCTGTTTTTT	CASSKSTSGTGEIAGELFF
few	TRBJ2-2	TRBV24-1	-	TGTGCCACCAGTGACCCTGGGTCCTCCCTCACCGGGGAGCTGTTTTTT	CATSDPGSSLTGELFF
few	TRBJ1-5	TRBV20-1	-	TGCAGTGCTGGCAGGTCGGATCAGCCCCAGCATTTT	CSAGRSDQPQHF
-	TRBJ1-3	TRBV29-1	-	TGCAGCTTACGAAGGTCCCGACAGGCCCCCTCTGGAAACACCATATATTTT	CSLRRSRQAPSGNTIYF
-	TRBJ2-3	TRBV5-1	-	TGCGCCAGCAGCTTCCAGACTAGTTTTACGTACACAGATACGCAGTATTTT	CASSFQTSFTYTDTQYF
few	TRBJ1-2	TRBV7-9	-	TGTGCCAGCAGCTTCATGGCACGAGATGGCTACACCTTC	CASSFMARDGYTF
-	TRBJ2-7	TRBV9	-	TGTGCCAGCAGCGTAGCGGGAGCAGGGGTCTACGAGCAGTACTTC	CASSVAGAGVYEQYF
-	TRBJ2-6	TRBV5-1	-	TGCGCCAGCAGCCGGCTGGGGATCTCTGGGGCCAACGTCCTGACTTTC	CASSRLGISGANVLTF
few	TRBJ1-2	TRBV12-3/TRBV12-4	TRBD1	TGTGCCAGCAGTTTCAGGGGGAGGACTAACTATGGCTACACCTTC	CASSFRGRTNYGYTF
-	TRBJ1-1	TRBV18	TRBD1	TGTGCCAGCTCACGATCTCCGCACAGGGGGAGCACTGAAGCTTTCTTT	CASSRSPHRGSTEAFF
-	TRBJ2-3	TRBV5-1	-	TGCGCCAGCAGCTTGCAAGCGCGGTTTAGCACAGATACGCAGTATTTT	CASSLQARFSTDTQYF
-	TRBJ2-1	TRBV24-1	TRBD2	TGTGCCACCATGAGGACTAGCGGGTCGGACTACAATGAGCAGTTCTTC	CATMRTSGSDYNEQFF
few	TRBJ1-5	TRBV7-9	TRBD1	TGTGCCAGCAGCGCTGGGACAGGAAGAAGCAATCAGCCCCAGCATTTT	CASSAGTGRSNQPQHF
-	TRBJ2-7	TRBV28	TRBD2	TGTGCCAGCAGTTCCTGGGGCGGGAGGACGTCCGAGCAGTACTTC	CASSSWGGRTSEQYF
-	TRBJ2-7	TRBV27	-	TGTGCCAGCAGTTTAGGGCAGGCGCCGGGGGAGCAGTACTTC	CASSLGQAPGEQYF
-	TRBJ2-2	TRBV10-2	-	TGCGCCAGCAGTGAGGTGGCCACCGGGGAGCTGTTTTTT	CASSEVATGELFF
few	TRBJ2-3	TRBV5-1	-	TGCGCCAGCAGCTTACCCCGGGTTACTAGCACAGATACGCAGTATTTT	CASSLPRVTSTDTQYF
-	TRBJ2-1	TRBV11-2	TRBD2	TGTGCCAGCAGCCCGGTGGTTGGGACTAGTGATGAGCAGTTCTTC	CASSPVVGTSDEQFF
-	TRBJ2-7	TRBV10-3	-	TGTGCCATCAGCTATAAGGACTCCAACCCTTCCTACGAGCAGTACTTC	CAISYKDSNPSYEQYF
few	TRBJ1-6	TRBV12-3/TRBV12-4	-	TGTGCCAGCAGTTTAAACACCCAGTTCCTCCACTTT	CASSLNTQFLHF
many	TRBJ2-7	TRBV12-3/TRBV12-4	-	TGTGCCAGCAGTTTTCGGCAGTCCTACGAGCAGTACTTC	CASSFRQSYEQYF
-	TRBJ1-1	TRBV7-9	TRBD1	TGTGCCAGCAGCTCAGGGGGAAGGGGGAACACTGAAGCTTTCTTT	CASSSGGRGNTEAFF
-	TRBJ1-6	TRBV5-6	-	TGTGCCAGCAGCTCCGTTGACTGGATCCGCCCGTCATCACCCCTCCACTTT	CASSSVDWIRPSSPLHF
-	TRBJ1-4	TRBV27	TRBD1	TGTGCCAGCAGTCCTCACCGACAGGGGGGCTTCGGAAAACTGTTTTTT	CASSPHRQGGFGKLFF
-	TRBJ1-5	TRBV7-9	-	TGTGCCAGCAGCTTATCGATGGCGGGAAATCAGCCCCAGCATTTT	CASSLSMAGNQPQHF